What follows are 10 T cell receptor beta chains derived from one specimen sequenced in a study of CD8 T cells in Susac syndrome. Reverse transcription of about 0.5 to 1 ug RNA was carried out with random hexamers. In TCRdb, the immunoSEQ multiplex PCR reads were re-called with MiXCR into one record per CDR3 protein. The sample has 100,000 to 150,000 distinct CDR3 sequences, around 94% seen once. Sequencing used CD8+ T cells from PBMCs. These receptors were collected from a human donor with Susac syndrome.

The J gene is TRBJ1-3, the V gene TRBV7-6; D unresolved. V lost 4 bases and J 0 bases, leaving 10 bases between the germline ends. The CDR3 spans 15 residues. Germline loops: CDR1 SGHVS, CDR2 FNYEAQ. The CDR3 spells CASSSGPSSGNTIYF. The CDR3 coding sequence is TGTGCCAGCAGCTCGGGCCCTTCCTCTGGAAACACCATATATTTT.

The V gene is TRBV7-3, the J gene TRBJ2-1; 8 nucleotides line up with TRBD2. Germline V gives CDR1 SGHTA, CDR2 FQGTGA. CDR3 length: 15 residues. V shed 5 bases and J 3 bases; nucleotides not matched to a gene: 6. In nucleotides, the CDR3 is TGTGCCAGCAGCCCCTCGAGCGGGAGCTACAATGAGCAGTTCTTC. Translating gives CASSPSSGSYNEQFF. Supplemented by reference TRBV7-3 and TRBJ2-1, the full variable domain reads GAGVSQTPSNKVTEKGKYVELRCDPISGHTALYWYRQSLGQGPEFLIYFQGTGAADDSGLPNDRFFAVRPEGSVSTLKIQRTERGDSAVYLCASSPSSGSYNEQFFGPGTRLTVL.

This rearrangement joins TRBV4-2 to TRBJ2-3, with 7 positions matching TRBD2. The CDR3 runs to 16 residues. V shed 4 bases, J shed 1 base, and the junction held 8 bases outside the gene matches. Germline V gene data show CDR1 as LGHNA and CDR2 as YNFKEQ. DNA of the CDR3: TGTGCCAGCAGCCTGAGGACGGGAGGCGGCACAGATACGCAGTATTTT. It yields the protein CASSLRTGGGTDTQYF.

The chain employs TRBV18 and TRBJ2-1, with a possible D match to TRBD2 (5 bases). Germline assignment: CDR1 KGHSH and CDR2 LQKENI. Trimming left V 0 bases short and J 2 bases short, with 8 bases between. The CDR3 loop spans 15 amino acids. CDR3 residues: CASSPPERPYNEQFF. CDR3 nucleotide sequence: TGTGCCAGCTCACCACCGGAGCGGCCCTACAATGAGCAGTTCTTC.

This clonotype was seen only once. The chain has TRBV15 and TRBJ1-1, with D hard to call. The CDR3 extends over 13 amino acids. V lost 3 bases, J lost 5 bases, and 10 bases lay in between. Germline V gene data show CDR1 as LNHNV and CDR2 as YYDKDF (reference sequence). In DNA, the CDR3 is TGTGCCACCAGCAGGGATGGGCGGACTGAAGCTTTCTTT. Protein product: CATSRDGRTEAFF. Together with reference TRBV15 and TRBJ1-1, the CDR3 gives the full variable domain: DAMVIQNPRYQVTQFGKPVTLSCSQTLNHNVMYWYQQKSSQAPKLLFHYYDKDFNNEADTPDNFQSRRPNTSFCFLDIRSPGLGDTAMYLCATSRDGRTEAFFGQGTRLTVV.

This clonotype has only a few counts. CDR3 region: CASSLSGSAYNEQFF. The CDR3 DNA follows: TGTGCCAGCAGCCTTAGCGGGTCGGCCTACAATGAGCAGTTCTTC. The chain has TRBV13 and TRBJ2-1, with 7 bases fitting TRBD2. Germline V gene data show CDR1 as PRHDT and CDR2 as FYEKMQ (reference sequence). CDR3 size: 15 residues. The V gene end was trimmed by 5 bases and the J gene end by 2 bases; junction bases not matched to a gene: 6.

The chain carries TRBV20-1 and TRBJ2-1, with D tentatively TRBD1 or TRBD2 (5 bases each). There are 14 residues in the CDR3. Germline V gene sequence: CDR1 DFQATT, CDR2 SNEGSKA (reference sequence). V dropped 3 bases and J dropped 3 bases, with 12 bases sitting between them. The CDR3 coding sequence is TGCAGTGCTAGCCTGTTGGGGGACTACAATGAGCAGTTCTTC. Protein: CSASLLGDYNEQFF.

The chain recombines TRBV12-5 with TRBJ2-5; tentatively, D is TRBD1 (6 bases). The V gene lost 5 bases and the J gene lost 4 bases, with 17 bases spanning the gap. This CDR3 has 15 residues. Per the germline V gene, CDR1 is LGHNT and CDR2 is FRNRAP. This CDR3 is CASGVGQGNGETQYF. CDR3 nucleotide sequence: TGTGCTAGTGGTGTAGGTCAGGGGAACGGAGAGACCCAGTACTTC.

The chain recombines TRBV9 with TRBJ2-3; 9 positions match TRBD2. The CDR3 sequence is 17 residues long. After removal of 0 bases from V and 3 bases from J, the junction contained 8 bases not matched to a gene. Germline V gives CDR1 SGDLS, CDR2 YYNGEE. DNA for the CDR3: TGTGCCAGCAGCGTAGGATTGGGCGGGGGGGCGACAGATACGCAGTATTTT. Its translation is CASSVGLGGGATDTQYF.

This clonotype is a singleton in its sample. V is TRBV11-1 and J is TRBJ2-1; no clear D gene. The V and J ends lost 4 bases and 9 bases respectively, with 16 bases between them. Germline V gene lookup returns CDR1 SGHAT and CDR2 FQDESV (reference sequence). The CDR3 contains 14 residues. The CDR3 region has the DNA TGTGCCAGCAGCTCCCAGACCCGCCCGGGTGAGCAGTTCTTC. Encoded protein: CASSSQTRPGEQFF.